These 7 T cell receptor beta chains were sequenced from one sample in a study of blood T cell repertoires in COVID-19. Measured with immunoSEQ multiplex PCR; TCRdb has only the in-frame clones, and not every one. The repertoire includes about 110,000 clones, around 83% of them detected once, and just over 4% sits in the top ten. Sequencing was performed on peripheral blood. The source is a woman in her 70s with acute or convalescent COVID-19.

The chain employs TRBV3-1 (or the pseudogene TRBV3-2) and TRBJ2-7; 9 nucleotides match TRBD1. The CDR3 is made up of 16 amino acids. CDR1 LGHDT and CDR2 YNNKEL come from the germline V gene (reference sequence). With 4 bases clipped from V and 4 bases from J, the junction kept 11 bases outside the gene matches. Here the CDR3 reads CASSPNTGTGFYEQYF. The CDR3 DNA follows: TGTGCCAGCAGCCCGAACACCGGGACAGGGTTTTACGAGCAGTACTTC.

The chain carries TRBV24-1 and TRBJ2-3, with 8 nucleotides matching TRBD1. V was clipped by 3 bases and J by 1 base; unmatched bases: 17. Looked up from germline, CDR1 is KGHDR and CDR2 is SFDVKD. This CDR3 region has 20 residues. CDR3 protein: CATSDGPGTGPVWGTDTQYF. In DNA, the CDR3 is TGTGCCACCAGTGATGGACCCGGGACAGGCCCTGTTTGGGGCACAGATACGCAGTATTTT.

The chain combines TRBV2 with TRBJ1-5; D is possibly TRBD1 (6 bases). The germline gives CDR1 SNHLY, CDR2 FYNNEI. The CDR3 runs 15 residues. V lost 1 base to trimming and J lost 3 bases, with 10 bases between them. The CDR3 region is CASSEGRGTNQPQHF. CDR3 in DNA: TGTGCCAGCAGTGAAGGAAGGGGGACCAATCAGCCCCAGCATTTT.

The DNA for the CDR3 is TGTGCCAGCAGCCGACAGGGTATAACGGGTGGGAATGAGCAGTTCTTC. As protein: CASSRQGITGGNEQFF. The chain uses TRBV7-9 and TRBJ2-1; 7 nucleotides agree with TRBD1. The V gene end was trimmed by 5 bases and the J gene end by 7 bases; junction bases not matched to a gene: 14. Germline V gene sequence: CDR1 SEHNR, CDR2 FQNEAQ (reference sequence). The CDR3 sequence is 16 residues long. Combining the CDR3 with reference TRBV7-9 and TRBJ2-1 gives the whole variable domain DTGVSQNPRHKITKRGQNVTFRCDPISEHNRLYWYRQTLGQGPEFLTYFQNEAQLEKSRLLSDRFSAERPKGSFSTLEIQRTEQGDSAMYLCASSRQGITGGNEQFFGPGTRLTVL.

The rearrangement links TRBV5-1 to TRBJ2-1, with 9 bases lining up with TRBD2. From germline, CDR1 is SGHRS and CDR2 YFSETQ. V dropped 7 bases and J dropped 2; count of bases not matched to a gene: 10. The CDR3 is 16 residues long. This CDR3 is CASQISGSGPYNEQFF. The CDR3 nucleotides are TGCGCCAGCCAAATTAGCGGGAGTGGTCCCTACAATGAGCAGTTCTTC.

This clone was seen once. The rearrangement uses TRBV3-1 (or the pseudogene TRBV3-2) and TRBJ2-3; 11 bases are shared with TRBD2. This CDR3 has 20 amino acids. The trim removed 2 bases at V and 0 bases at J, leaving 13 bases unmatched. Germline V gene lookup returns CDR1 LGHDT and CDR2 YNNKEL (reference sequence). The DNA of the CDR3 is TGTGCCAGCAGCCAACTGCTAGCGGGGGGCGGTGGGTCTAGCACAGATACGCAGTATTTT. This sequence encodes CASSQLLAGGGGSSTDTQYF.

This CDR3 is CASSYGTGLSEQFF. CDR3 coding DNA: TGTGCCAGCAGCTATGGGACAGGGTTGAGTGAGCAGTTCTTC. V and J are TRBV7-3 and TRBJ2-1; 9 nucleotides align to TRBD1. CDR1 SGHTA and CDR2 FQGTGA come from the germline V gene. The V segment lost 4 bases and the J segment 9 bases; nucleotides outside the gene matches: 7. The CDR3 length is 14 residues.